These 7 T cell receptor beta chains came from one sample sequenced in a study of blood T cell repertoires in COVID-19 (dated by TCRdb to the early 2020s). The library was produced with the immunoSEQ multiplex PCR assay. TCRdb provides this immuneACCESS table in a form limited to in-frame rearrangements. Some clones are lacking; in checked studies, under half of them reflect an unresolved V gene, and why the rest are absent is not known. The sample table lists approximately 150,000 clones, 80% to 90% of them with a count of one. The top ten hold less than 3.5% of the sample. Sequences were obtained from peripheral blood. The origin of the receptors is a man between 70 and 80 years old with acute or convalescent COVID-19.

DNA for the CDR3: TGTGCCAGCAGCTTACGACTAGCGGGGGCCTCCTACGAGCAGTACTTC. Protein sequence: CASSLRLAGASYEQYF. The chain is built from TRBV5-4 and TRBJ2-7; 12 bases are a match to TRBD2. The CDR3 consists of 16 residues. CDR1 is SGHNT, CDR2 YYREEE, per germline (reference sequence). With 2 bases clipped from V and 0 bases from J, the junction kept 3 bases outside the gene matches.

V and J are TRBV11-2 and TRBJ1-6, with unresolved D. The V and J ends lost 3 bases and 5 bases respectively, with 8 bases between them. The CDR3 loop spans 14 amino acids. Looked up from germline, CDR1 is SGHAT and CDR2 is FQNNGV. The CDR3 protein is CASSFGNNNSPLHF. DNA for the CDR3: TGTGCCAGCAGCTTCGGGAACAATAATTCACCCCTCCACTTT.

In its sample, this clone was seen a few times. The chain carries TRBV24-1 and TRBJ1-1; weak D call: TRBD1 (5 bases). The germline V gene encodes CDR1 KGHDR and CDR2 SFDVKD. The ends were cut back, 1 base at V and 0 bases at J, with 14 bases in the middle. This CDR3 has 17 residues. The CDR3 loop reads CATSDFEQDDMNTEAFF. The CDR3 DNA is TGTGCCACCAGTGATTTTGAACAGGACGACATGAACACTGAAGCTTTCTTT.

The genes are TRBV29-1 and TRBJ2-3; 12 bases are a match to TRBD2. The CDR3 contains 15 residues. Germline V CDR1 and CDR2: SQVTM, ANQGSEA. The junction had 5 bases not matched to a gene; V was cut back by 3 bases and J by 4 bases. The CDR3 loop reads CSVDGLAGGPDTQYF. CDR3 DNA: TGCAGCGTTGACGGCCTAGCGGGAGGGCCAGATACGCAGTATTTT.

Comments on this clone: One end of the junction is discordant with germline, which a read error may explain. This chain joins TRBV7-7 and TRBJ2-1; 11 bases line up with TRBD2. The CDR3 is 15 amino acids. The germline gives CDR1 SSHAT, CDR2 FNYEAQ (reference sequence). DNA of the CDR3: TGTGCTAGCAGCTTAGGGACTAGCGGCAACAATGAGCAGTTCTTC. As protein: CASSLGTSGNNEQFF.

The genes are TRBV29-1 and TRBJ2-7, with 9 positions matching TRBD1. J gave up 0 bases and V 6 bases, and 3 bases lay outside the gene matches. The CDR3 loop spans 13 amino acids. The germline V gene has CDR1 SQVTM and CDR2 ANQGSEA. This CDR3 is CSVIQGASYEQYF. In DNA form, the CDR3 reads TGCAGCGTAATACAGGGGGCCTCCTACGAGCAGTACTTC.

The chain recombines TRBV19 with TRBJ2-5; the match to TRBD2 covers 12 bases. Germline loops: CDR1 LNHDA, CDR2 SQIVND (reference sequence). The CDR3 loop spans 16 amino acids. J lost 4 bases, V lost 5 bases, and 8 bases had no gene match. The CDR3 sequence: CASSETLAGGGETQYF. The DNA of the CDR3 is TGTGCCAGTAGTGAAACGCTAGCGGGAGGGGGAGAGACCCAGTACTTC. The full variable domain, with the rest looked up from reference TRBV19 and TRBJ2-5, is DGGITQSPKYLFRKEGQNVTLSCEQNLNHDAMYWYRQDPGQGLRLIYYSQIVNDFQKGDIAEGYSVSREKKESFPLTVTSAQKNPTAFYLCASSETLAGGGETQYFGPGTRLLVL.